This TCR beta chain was documented in a study of T cell responses to AZD1222 COVID-19 vaccine (dated by TCRdb to the early 2020s). With respect to the entire study: TCR sequencing was performed for roughly 240 trial participants, of whom about 210 were given two doses of AZD1222 and around 25 were given two doses of MenACWY control vaccine. Trial participants were enrolled by age into 18-55, 56-69 and 70-plus year subgroups, with roughly 160, 29 and 62 TCR-sequenced participants respectively. What the research found in general, with its limitations: Because no samples from the day 14 peak response were available, repertoires could be characterized only after the peak T cell response. In the small 56-69-year group, the increase in depth fell short of significance, most likely because of low power. CD4 TCRs associated with the vaccine covered the entire spike protein, and the dominant responses were in regions 160-218 and 743-854. Reportedly, almost half of the unique spike-specific TCRs recognized epitopes lying outside the regions that are mutated in the B.1.351 and B.1.1.7 variants. Participants were mostly white British and included more females than males, and it was suggested by the authors that clonal diversity may have been underestimated. Conclusions about previously exposed vaccinees were limited because only 6 or 7 AZD1222 recipients were SARS-CoV-2 seropositive at baseline. Spike-specific TCR breadth and depth rose significantly after two AZD1222 doses compared with day 0 and with MenACWY recipients.

The time point label, read with the paper, signifies: about 28 days (+/-7) after the second vaccine dose. Because spike-specific TCR depth and breadth did not differ between the two schedules, AZD1222 recipients who got a second dose at roughly 4 weeks were pooled with those who got a second dose at roughly 12 weeks. Samples from vaccinated people were obtained from the UK trials COV001 and COV002, which included a single-blind randomized controlled phase 2/3 trial of AZD1222 (ChAdOx1 nCoV-19) in healthy adults. For TCRbeta chain sequencing, PBMC samples were collected from trial participants at day 0 and at day 28 after the second dose. From cysteine to phenylalanine, the CDR3 is 14 amino acids long. The only DNA kept is the CDR3, 42 bases in frame from the first base. V drops 7 bases and J drops 5 bases, leaving 20 bases in between. The germline V gene (reference sequence) supplies CDR1 DFQATT and CDR2 SNEGSKA.

In the case of this clone: No cognate antigen has been identified for it. Base qualities were left out, and no much larger clone turns up one base away.

The CDR3 regions of human TCRbeta chains were analyzed by immunosequencing. In the original analysis: Repertoire TCRs were matched against a reference library of SARS-CoV-2-specific TCRs generated with the MIRA antigen-specificity platform. Breadth was defined as the fraction of unique TCRs that were SARS-CoV-2-associated, and depth was defined as the fraction of total T cells that were SARS-CoV-2-associated. Each spike-specific TCR was assigned to its reactive spike region and to a CD4 or CD8 class using the MIRA data. Log10-transformed breadth and depth values were compared by one-way ANOVA with Sidak's multiple comparisons tests. Imported from immuneACCESS, the table was reduced by TCRdb to in-frame sequences with V and J called. These copies leave out some clones; in studies compared against another copy, an unresolved V gene accounts for under half, and the cause of the remainder is not known. That table supplies the V and J calls and clone size; D and trimming were determined from the DNA. Recorded for this sample are approximately 150,000 clones; just over 90% of them occurred a single time. The top ten constitute less than 2% of the sample.

This TCR was sampled from an adult who received the AZD1222 COVID-19 vaccine. The sequence is built from TRBV20-1 and TRBJ2-5; possibly the D gene is TRBD2, per 5 matching bases. This specimen consisted of peripheral blood, obtained 28 days after the second AZD1222 dose. The CDR3 region reads CSGSRGSDLETQYF. The nucleotide sequence is TGCAGTGGTAGTAGAGGGAGCGATTTGGAGACCCAGTACTTC.